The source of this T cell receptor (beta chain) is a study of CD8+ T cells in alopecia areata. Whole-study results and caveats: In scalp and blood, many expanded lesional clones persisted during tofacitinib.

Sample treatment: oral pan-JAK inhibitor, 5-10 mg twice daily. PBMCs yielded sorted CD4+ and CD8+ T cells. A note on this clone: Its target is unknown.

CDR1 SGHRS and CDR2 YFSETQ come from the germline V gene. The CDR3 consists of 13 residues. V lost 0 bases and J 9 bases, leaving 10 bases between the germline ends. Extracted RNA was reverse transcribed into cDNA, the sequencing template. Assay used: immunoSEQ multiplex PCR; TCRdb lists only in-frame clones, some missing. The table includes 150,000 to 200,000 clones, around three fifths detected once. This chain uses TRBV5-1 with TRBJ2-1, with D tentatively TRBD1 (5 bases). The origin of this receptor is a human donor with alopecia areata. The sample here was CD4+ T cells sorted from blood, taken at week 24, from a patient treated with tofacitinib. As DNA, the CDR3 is TGCGCCAGCAGCTTGGATTTGGGGCTTGAGCAGTTCTTC. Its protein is CASSLDLGLEQFF.